The rows below give T cell receptor beta chains drawn from one sample of a study of shared clonotypes between healthy human individuals. TCRdb keeps only in-frame clones here, not all; method: immunoSEQ multiplex PCR. Seen here are over a million clones, approximately 78% observed once, and the top ten hold approximately 0.5%. Sequencing used memory CD4+ T cells from PBMCs. The receptors here all came from a man aged 18-30 years in good health. Some clones in this sample may be carry-over from other donors' samples. The CDR3 runs from the conserved cysteine through the conserved F or W. A D gene is named only where the DNA matches it firmly. Clone size is stated in some rows and not others, as once, few, many or a class when expanded.

clone size	J gene	D gene	V gene	CDR3 DNA	CDR3 protein
NA	TRBJ1-2	TRBD1	TRBV11-2	TGTGCCAGCAGTCCGAGCACGGACAGGGTATTTTCTCGCTATGGCTACACCTTC	CASSPSTDRVFSRYGYTF
NA	TRBJ2-7	NA	TRBV28	TGTGCCAGCAGTTCCCTATCTAGTCTCGTCCGGCAGTACTTC	CASSSLSSLVRQYF
NA	TRBJ2-3	TRBD2	TRBV27	TGTGCCAGCAGTATATCGACTAGCGGGAACACAGATACGCAGTATTTT	CASSISTSGNTDTQYF
NA	TRBJ2-2	NA	TRBV27	TGTGCCAGCAGCGGTCTAGGACTCTACACCGGGGAGCTGTTTTTT	CASSGLGLYTGELFF
NA	TRBJ1-5	NA	TRBV28	TGTGCCAGCAGTCCACCCCTGGGGGCGGGCAATCAGCCCCAGCATTTT	CASSPPLGAGNQPQHF
few	TRBJ1-2	NA	TRBV28	TGTGCCAGCAGTTTACGGGGGCGAACCTCAGGGAACTATGGCTACACCTTC	CASSLRGRTSGNYGYTF
NA	TRBJ1-5	TRBD1	TRBV6-5	TGTGCCAGCAGCGACAGGGGGGAGTCGTCCCAGCATTTT	CASSDRGESSQHF
NA	TRBJ2-7	TRBD1	TRBV6-1	TGTGCCAGCAGCGGGACGGACAGGGTCTCCTTC	CASSGTDRVSF
NA	TRBJ2-2	NA	TRBV19	TGTGCCAGTAGTCCCAGCCGGGCAGGCACCGGGGAGCTGTTTTTT	CASSPSRAGTGELFF
few	TRBJ2-7	TRBD2	TRBV2	TGTGCCAGCAGTACGGGGACTAGTGTAAAATACTTC	CASSTGTSVKYF
NA	TRBJ2-5	NA	TRBV6-1	TGTGCCAGCAGTAGACTAGTAGGGGAGACCCAGTACTTC	CASSRLVGETQYF
few	TRBJ2-7	TRBD1	TRBV11-1	TGTGCCAGCAGCCAGGACAGGTACGAGCAGTACTTC	CASSQDRYEQYF
NA	TRBJ2-1	NA	TRBV19	TGTGCCAGTAGTATTCTTAGCACCGGCAATGAGCAGTTCTTC	CASSILSTGNEQFF
NA	TRBJ2-3	TRBD2	TRBV27	TGTGCCAGCAGGCTAGCGGGAGCAACAGATACGCAGTATTTT	CASRLAGATDTQYF
NA	TRBJ1-1	TRBD1	TRBV18	TGTGCCAGCTCACCACCCTCCAGGGGGGTGGACACTGAAGCTTTCTTT	CASSPPSRGVDTEAFF
NA	TRBJ1-5	TRBD1	TRBV23-1	TGCGCCAGCAGTCATTCGACAGGGACTAGCAATCAGCCCCAGCATTTT	CASSHSTGTSNQPQHF
NA	TRBJ2-3	NA	TRBV28	TGTGCCAGCAGTTTCGTCCGACCAGATACGCAGTATTTT	CASSFVRPDTQYF
NA	TRBJ2-1	NA	TRBV2	TGTGCCAGCAGTCGATCAGGCTTTAGCTCCTACAATGAGCAGTTCTTC	CASSRSGFSSYNEQFF
NA	TRBJ1-1	NA	TRBV6-6	TGTGCCAGCAGACTGGACGGGAACACTGAAGCTTTCTTT	CASRLDGNTEAFF
NA	TRBJ2-5	NA	TRBV4-1	TGCGCCAGCAGTATTCAGGGGAGCGAGACCCAGTACTTC	CASSIQGSETQYF
NA	TRBJ2-3	TRBD2	TRBV9	TGTGCCAGCAGCGTAGGGGGACTAGCGAGTGTAGATACGCAGTATTTT	CASSVGGLASVDTQYF
NA	TRBJ1-2	NA	TRBV6-1	TGTGCCAGCAGTGAGTTAGCTGGGGGTGGCTACACCTTC	CASSELAGGGYTF
NA	TRBJ2-2	NA	TRBV6-6	TGTGCCAGCAGTTACCAGGGGGGTCGGAACACCGGGGAGCTGTTTTTT	CASSYQGGRNTGELFF
NA	TRBJ1-4	NA	TRBV18	TGTGCCAGCTCACCACCGGGCACAGGGAACGTCGAAAAACTGTTTTTT	CASSPPGTGNVEKLFF
NA	TRBJ2-3	NA	TRBV5-1	TGCGCCAGCAACAGACAGGGACTGGGCACAGATACGCAGTATTTT	CASNRQGLGTDTQYF
NA	TRBJ2-7	TRBD2	TRBV12-5	TGTGCTAGTGGTTTTGGTGCTAGCGGGAGGTGTGACGAGCAGTACTTC	CASGFGASGRCDEQYF
NA	TRBJ2-2	TRBD2	TRBV7-3	TGTGCCAGCAGCTTATCTAGCGGGAGGGCCGGTATCGGCGGGGAGCTGTTTTTT	CASSLSSGRAGIGGELFF
NA	TRBJ2-1	NA	TRBV7-3	TGTGCCAGCAGCCAAGGGGTTGGGGCCTACAATGAGCAGTTCTTC	CASSQGVGAYNEQFF
NA	TRBJ2-1	NA	TRBV9	TGTGCCAGCAGCACGACTAGGGTCAATGAGCAGTTCTTC	CASSTTRVNEQFF
NA	TRBJ1-1	NA	TRBV7-9	TGTGCCAGCAGCTTCGTTGAGAACACTGAAGCTTTCTTT	CASSFVENTEAFF
NA	TRBJ2-3	TRBD1	TRBV5-1	TGCGCCAGCAGCTTGGGGACAGGCCAGAGGACGCAGTATTTT	CASSLGTGQRTQYF
NA	TRBJ2-1	TRBD2	TRBV27	TGTGCCAGCAGTACTACTAGCGGGAGTCGGAATGAGCAGTTCTTC	CASSTTSGSRNEQFF
NA	TRBJ2-3	NA	TRBV28	TGTGCCAGCAGTCCTCCTCTTAGCGGACCCACAGATACGCAGTATTTT	CASSPPLSGPTDTQYF
NA	TRBJ2-3	NA	TRBV28	TGTGCCAGCAGTCCCACAGTAGATACGCAGTATTTT	CASSPTVDTQYF
NA	TRBJ2-7	NA	TRBV15	TGTGCCACCAGCAGAGATGGGCGAGACGAGCAGTACTTC	CATSRDGRDEQYF
NA	TRBJ2-7	TRBD1	TRBV5-1	TGCGCCAGCAGCCGGGACAGGGCAAGGGACGAGCAGTACTTC	CASSRDRARDEQYF
NA	TRBJ2-3	TRBD2	TRBV7-6	TGTGCCAGCAGCGAAATGATAGCGGGTAGCACAGATACGCAGTATTTT	CASSEMIAGSTDTQYF
few	TRBJ2-3	NA	TRBV11-3	TGTGCCAGCAGCTTAGGTATACATAGCACAGATACGCAGTATTTT	CASSLGIHSTDTQYF
many	TRBJ2-7	NA	TRBV10-1	TGCGCCCAAGACAGGCGAGACGAGCAGTACTTC	CAQDRRDEQYF
NA	TRBJ2-1	TRBD2	TRBV10-3	TGTGCCATCAGCCCCGCTGGGGCGGGAGGGCGTAATGAGCAGTTCTTC	CAISPAGAGGRNEQFF
NA	TRBJ2-7	TRBD1	TRBV9	TGTGCCAGCTCCCGTACAGGGGGCCCCTACGAGCAGTACTTC	CASSRTGGPYEQYF
NA	TRBJ1-6	NA	TRBV2	TGTGCCAGCAGTGTAGGGGCTGAGAATTCACCCCTCCACTTT	CASSVGAENSPLHF
NA	TRBJ2-1	NA	TRBV4-1	TGCGCCAGCAGCCAAGACGCCAGGGGCGCCTACAATGAGCAGTTCTTC	CASSQDARGAYNEQFF
NA	TRBJ2-4	NA	TRBV19	TGTGCCAGTAGTATAGAGCCCCTCAAAAACATTCAGTACTTC	CASSIEPLKNIQYF
NA	TRBJ2-5	NA	TRBV5-1	TGCGCCAGCAGCTCCCCAGGGACCCAGTACTTC	CASSSPGTQYF
NA	TRBJ2-5	TRBD2	TRBV4-1	TGCGCCAGCAGCCAAATTAACCTAGGGCTAGCGGGAGGAGAGACCCAGTACTTC	CASSQINLGLAGGETQYF
once	TRBJ1-3	NA	TRBV6-6	TGTGCCAGCAGTTCCAGACAGGACTCTGGAAACACCATATATTTT	CASSSRQDSGNTIYF
once	TRBJ1-3	TRBD1	TRBV6-6	TGTGCCAGCAGCCCCGACAGGGCCGCTGGAAACACCATATATTTT	CASSPDRAAGNTIYF
NA	TRBJ2-7	TRBD2	TRBV5-1	TGCGCCAGCAGCCCCCGTAGGATAGCGGGAGGGCCTTCGGTCTTC	CASSPRRIAGGPSVF
once	TRBJ2-1	TRBD2	TRBV6-5	TGTGCCAGCATCAGCCTAGCGGGAGGGGGGCAGTTCTTC	CASISLAGGGQFF
NA	TRBJ2-7	TRBD2	TRBV19	TGTGCCAGTAGTAAGGCGGGAGCCTACGGGCAGTACTTC	CASSKAGAYGQYF
few	TRBJ2-3	NA	TRBV7-6	TGTGCCAGCAGCCCAATCACTAGGAGAGGAGCAGATACGCAGTATTTT	CASSPITRRGADTQYF
NA	TRBJ2-7	NA	TRBV19	TGTGCCAGTAGAAGGGACCAGGACTACGAGCAGTACTTC	CASRRDQDYEQYF
NA	TRBJ1-4	NA	TRBV2	TGTGCCAGCAGGGGGGCGCGTGAAAAACTGTTTTTT	CASRGAREKLFF
NA	TRBJ2-1	NA	TRBV6-1	TGTGCCAGCAGGATGGACTCGCCAAACCAGTTCTTC	CASRMDSPNQFF
NA	TRBJ2-2	TRBD1	TRBV5-1	TGCGCCAGCAGCAGGGGACAGGCGCTCTCCGGGGAGCTGTTTTTT	CASSRGQALSGELFF
NA	TRBJ2-5	NA	TRBV2	TGTGCCAGCAATCTAAGGGGGGAAGGAGAGACCCAGTACTTC	CASNLRGEGETQYF